This is a list of T cell receptor beta chains from one sample in a study of T cell responses to AZD1222 COVID-19 vaccine. Some clones are missing from TCRdb's copy, which holds only in-frame ones; the method was immunoSEQ multiplex PCR. The sample lists about 270,000 clones; 94% were seen once. Here the sequenced sample was peripheral blood, taken 28 days after the second AZD1222 dose. The source is an adult who received the AZD1222 COVID-19 vaccine. CDR3s include the opening cysteine and the closing phenylalanine or tryptophan. A D gene is named only where the DNA matches it firmly. Only some rows state a clone size, as once, few, many or a class for expanded clones.

J gene	V gene	D gene	clone size	CDR3 DNA	CDR3 protein
TRBJ1-6	TRBV28	.	.	TGTGCCAGTCAGGGTTCCTATAATTCACCCCTCCACTTT	CASQGSYNSPLHF
TRBJ1-3	TRBV5-1	.	.	TGCGCCAGCAGCTTGGCCTCGGGGAGCTCTGGAAACACCATATATTTT	CASSLASGSSGNTIYF
TRBJ1-5	TRBV6-6	.	.	TGTGCCAGCACCCCCCAGGGTACTAGCAATCAGCCCCAGCATTTT	CASTPQGTSNQPQHF
TRBJ2-7	TRBV19	.	.	TGTGCCAGTAGAGGCAGGGGCTACGAGCAGTACTTC	CASRGRGYEQYF
TRBJ2-1	TRBV7-8	TRBD2	once	TGTGCCAGCAGCTTAACTAGCGGGAGGTGGAATGAGCAGTTCTTC	CASSLTSGRWNEQFF
TRBJ1-1	TRBV24-1	TRBD1	.	TGTGCCACCAGCGACAGGGATACTGAAGCTTTCTTT	CATSDRDTEAFF
TRBJ2-7	TRBV9	.	.	TGTGCCAGCAGCGTCCAGGGGGAGGGCCGGAACGAGCAGTACTTC	CASSVQGEGRNEQYF
TRBJ1-1	TRBV7-3	.	.	TGTGCCAGCAGCCAAAACAAGAACACTGAAGCTTTCTTT	CASSQNKNTEAFF
TRBJ2-5	TRBV5-4	TRBD2	.	TGTGCCAGCAGCTCGGGACTAGAGGGGACCCAGTACTTC	CASSSGLEGTQYF
TRBJ2-5	TRBV27	.	.	TGTGCCAGCAGTTTAACGGCGGGAAGAGAGACCCAGTACTTC	CASSLTAGRETQYF
TRBJ1-2	TRBV19	.	.	TGTGCCAGTAGTCCTCGGGGGGGTTACAACTATGGCTACACCTTC	CASSPRGGYNYGYTF
TRBJ2-1	TRBV9	.	once	TGTGCCAGCTCCGGGACAAATACCTACAATGAGCAGTTCTTC	CASSGTNTYNEQFF
TRBJ1-5	TRBV19	TRBD1	.	TGTGCCAGTAGTATAATAAAGTCCGGGACAGACCAGCCCCAGCATTTT	CASSIIKSGTDQPQHF
TRBJ1-5	TRBV24-1	.	.	TGTGCCACCAGTGATGATGGGGATCAGCCCCAGCATTTT	CATSDDGDQPQHF
TRBJ2-7	TRBV28	TRBD1	.	TGTGCCAGCAGTACCCCTGGGACAGGGAACGAGCAGTACTTC	CASSTPGTGNEQYF
TRBJ2-7	TRBV5-1	.	once	TGCGCCAGCAGCTTGGCACAGAACCCCTACGAGCAGTACTTC	CASSLAQNPYEQYF
TRBJ1-1	TRBV25-1	.	.	TGTGCCAGCAGTGAGCACCATGGCACTGAAGCTTTCTTT	CASSEHHGTEAFF
TRBJ2-1	TRBV19	TRBD2	.	TGTGCCAGCACCCCGGGACTAGCGGTAAGGGGGACCTACAATGAGCAGTTCTTC	CASTPGLAVRGTYNEQFF
TRBJ2-7	TRBV2	.	.	TGTGCCAGCACCCTCGACTACGAGCAGTACTTC	CASTLDYEQYF
TRBJ1-5	TRBV20-1	.	.	TGCAGTGCTAGTCGCAGTGATAGCAATCAGCCCCAGCATTTT	CSASRSDSNQPQHF
TRBJ1-6	TRBV27	TRBD1	.	TGTGCCAGCAGTTTATGGGGACAGGGACTCTATAATTCACCCCTCCACTTT	CASSLWGQGLYNSPLHF
TRBJ2-3	TRBV19	.	.	TGTGCCAGTAAGGATAGACAACACACAGATACGCAGTATTTT	CASKDRQHTDTQYF
TRBJ1-2	TRBV28	.	few	TGTGCCAGCAGTTTTGGGGGCCACTATGGCTACACCTTC	CASSFGGHYGYTF
TRBJ2-5	TRBV5-4	.	.	TGTGCCAGCAGCTTGGGGAGGGAGACCCAGTACTTC	CASSLGRETQYF
TRBJ1-6	TRBV5-6	TRBD1	once	TGTGCCAGCAGCTTGAAACAGGGGGCAGGGAATTCACCCCTCCACTTT	CASSLKQGAGNSPLHF
TRBJ2-1	TRBV27	TRBD1	.	TGTGCCAGCAGTGCGGAACAGGGGTGGTACAATGAGCAGTTCTTC	CASSAEQGWYNEQFF
TRBJ2-3	TRBV6-5	.	.	TGTGCCAGCTTCCTGCCGGGGGGCCAATCAGATACGCAGTATTTT	CASFLPGGQSDTQYF
TRBJ1-1	TRBV5-4	TRBD1	.	TGTGCCAGCAGCCCAGGGGGCACCATGAACACTGAAGCTTTCTTT	CASSPGGTMNTEAFF
TRBJ2-5	TRBV27	TRBD2	.	TGTGCCAGCAGTTTCGCGGGAGGGCCACGGGAGACCCAGTACTTC	CASSFAGGPRETQYF